This is a list of T cell receptor beta chains from one sample in a study of CD4 T cell repertoires in COVID-19. The data were produced by immunoSEQ multiplex PCR, yet TCRdb's version contains in-frame clones alone and is incomplete. The table shows about 75,000 clones, with approximately 83% occurring only once. The specimen was CD4+ T cells from peripheral blood, collected after recovery from COVID-19. The receptors derive from a human donor who had COVID-19. Each CDR3 is given with its conserved first and last residue. The D gene is left open where the match is weak. Some rows mark clone size as missing; the rest say once, few, many or name a class of expanded clone.

TRBD1	TRBV2	TRBJ2-1	-	TGTGCCAGCAGTTCACAGGGGCGAGAGCAGTTCTTC	CASSSQGREQFF
-	TRBV10-1	TRBJ2-7	few	TGCGCCAGCAGTCGGGACTTATCCTACGAGCAGTACTTC	CASSRDLSYEQYF
-	TRBV5-1	TRBJ2-7	-	TGCGCCAGCAAGGGGAGTCACGAGCAGTACTTC	CASKGSHEQYF
-	TRBV28	TRBJ2-3	-	TGTGCCAGCAGCCCCGGAGGGCTAGGCACAGATACGCAGTATTTT	CASSPGGLGTDTQYF
TRBD1	TRBV7-2	TRBJ1-2	-	TGTGCCAGCAGCTTACAGGGGGGCTATGGCTACACCTTC	CASSLQGGYGYTF
TRBD1	TRBV19	TRBJ1-2	-	TGTGCCAGCCGAGGACAGGGGTATAACTATGGCTACACCTTC	CASRGQGYNYGYTF
-	TRBV6-5	TRBJ1-4	-	TGTGCCAGCAGTTACACGCAGGGGTCAAAACTGTTTTTT	CASSYTQGSKLFF
TRBD1	TRBV11-1	TRBJ2-1	-	TGTGCCAGCAGCGCCACAGGGGGCTTTGGCAATGAGCAGTTCTTC	CASSATGGFGNEQFF
-	TRBV2	TRBJ1-5	-	TGTGCCAGCAGTGTGGAGGGGGGGGGTAGCAGTCAGCCCCAGCATTTT	CASSVEGGGSSQPQHF
-	TRBV5-1	TRBJ1-1	few	TGCGCCAGCAGAGATCTAGGGGACACTGAAGCTTTCTTT	CASRDLGDTEAFF
-	TRBV19	TRBJ1-4	-	TGTGCCAGTAGTATACAGGGGCAGTGGGATGGAAAACTGTTTTTT	CASSIQGQWDGKLFF
-	TRBV5-1	TRBJ1-4	-	TGCGCCAGCAGGGACGGAAGCACAACTAATGAAAAACTGTTTTTT	CASRDGSTTNEKLFF
-	TRBV5-1	TRBJ1-6	once	TGCGCCAGCAGCCTGTCGGGGGCCCCCAATTCACCCCTCCACTTT	CASSLSGAPNSPLHF
-	TRBV19	TRBJ1-2	-	TGTGCCAGTAGTATTCCAGGGATGGCGAACTATGGCTACACCTTC	CASSIPGMANYGYTF
TRBD1	TRBV5-6	TRBJ1-1	-	TGTGCCAGCAGCTCCCCCGGACAGGGGAGAAGGGACACTGAAGCTTTCTTT	CASSSPGQGRRDTEAFF
-	TRBV10-2	TRBJ2-1	-	TGCGCCAGTCGAAAGTCTGGGGTCAATGAGCAGTTCTTC	CASRKSGVNEQFF
TRBD1	TRBV27	TRBJ1-2	-	TGTGCCAGCAGCCTCTCCAGACAGGGGGCCAACTTC	CASSLSRQGANF
TRBD2	TRBV7-8	TRBJ2-1	-	TGTGCCAGCAGTGTGACTAGCGGGGGAGCGAATGAGCAGTTCTTC	CASSVTSGGANEQFF
TRBD1	TRBV19	TRBJ1-5	-	TGTGCCAGTAAGGTGGGACAGGGGGCCTATAGCAATCAGCCCCAGCATTTT	CASKVGQGAYSNQPQHF
TRBD1	TRBV4-2	TRBJ2-7	-	TGTGCCAGCAGCCCCCCGGACAGGGCCAACGAGCAGTACTTC	CASSPPDRANEQYF
-	TRBV2	TRBJ2-7	-	TGTGCCAGCAGCCTCGGGAGCTACGAGCAGTACTTC	CASSLGSYEQYF
TRBD1	TRBV19	TRBJ2-5	-	TGTGCCAGTAGTTCGACAGGGGGGGGACGGGAGACCCAGTACTTC	CASSSTGGGRETQYF
TRBD1	TRBV4-1	TRBJ2-1	-	TGCGCCAGCAGCCAAGATTTGGGGCTGGGGGACAGGGGGCGTAGTGAGCAGTTCTTC	CASSQDLGLGDRGRSEQFF
-	TRBV28	TRBJ2-7	few	TGTGCCAGCAGCACTACAGGGACGTCTTCCTACGAGCAGTACTTC	CASSTTGTSSYEQYF
-	TRBV21-1	TRBJ1-5	once	TGTGCCAGCAGCTCCAGAGACCGGGACAGGGGCAATCAGCCCCAGCATTTT	CASSSRDRDRGNQPQHF
-	TRBV19	TRBJ1-2	few	TGTGCCAGTAGTATAGCTCCCTATGGCTACACCTTC	CASSIAPYGYTF
TRBD1	TRBV19	TRBJ1-4	-	TGTGCCAGTAGTACCCGGGCAGGGGGCGGATTAGATGAAAAACTGTTTTTT	CASSTRAGGGLDEKLFF
TRBD1	TRBV7-9	TRBJ1-2	-	TGTGCCAGCAGCCCCGGGACAGGGTACGGCTACACCTTC	CASSPGTGYGYTF
-	TRBV3-1/TRBV3-2	TRBJ2-2	-	TGTGCCAGCAGCCGTTTGGGGGAGCTGTTTTTT	CASSRLGELFF
TRBD2	TRBV19	TRBJ2-7	-	TGTGCCAGTAGGGTTACGACTAGCGGGCCGGGGGAGCAGTACTTC	CASRVTTSGPGEQYF
-	TRBV6-2/TRBV6-3	TRBJ2-5	-	TGTGCCAGCAGTTACCAAGACGAGACCCAGTACTTC	CASSYQDETQYF
-	TRBV3-1/TRBV3-2	TRBJ2-5	-	TGTGCCAGCAGCCAAGGGACAGTCCAAGAGACCCAGTACTTC	CASSQGTVQETQYF
TRBD1	TRBV2	TRBJ2-7	-	TGTGCCAGCGGGATAGACAGGGGGCCTTACGAGCAGTACTTC	CASGIDRGPYEQYF
TRBD2	TRBV27	TRBJ2-1	-	TGTGCCAGCAGTTTACCTAGCGGGGGGGCCTTTAATGAGCAGTTCTTC	CASSLPSGGAFNEQFF
-	TRBV19	TRBJ1-2	few	TGTGCCAGTAGTATGAGGACACGGCCTTGGTTAGGCTACACCTTC	CASSMRTRPWLGYTF
TRBD2	TRBV10-3	TRBJ2-3	-	TGTGCCATCAGTGAGTCCGGGACTAGCGGTAGTAATACGCAGTATTTT	CAISESGTSGSNTQYF
-	TRBV28	TRBJ1-3	-	TGTGCCAGCACCTCACCTCGGGTACGCTTCTCTGGAAACACCATATATTTT	CASTSPRVRFSGNTIYF
TRBD2	TRBV19	TRBJ2-3	-	TGTGCCAGTAGTATAGGTGCTAGCGGGAGAGATACGCAGTATTTT	CASSIGASGRDTQYF
TRBD1	TRBV6-5	TRBJ2-1	-	TGTGCCAGCAGTTCGACAGGGGGCCTCTACAATGAGCAGTTCTTC	CASSSTGGLYNEQFF
TRBD2	TRBV5-1	TRBJ2-1	-	TGCGCCAGCACTAGTAGCGGGAGGGAGAACAATGAGCAGTTCTTC	CASTSSGRENNEQFF
-	TRBV19	TRBJ1-4	once	TGTGCCAGTAGTCAGGACACGGTCCTCGAAAAACTGTTTTTT	CASSQDTVLEKLFF
TRBD1	TRBV6-6	TRBJ1-2	few	TGTGCCAGCAGTTACCAAGACAGGGAAGACACCTTC	CASSYQDREDTF
TRBD1	TRBV19	TRBJ2-5	-	TGTGCCAGTAGTACACAGGGGGGAGAAGAGACCCAGTACTTC	CASSTQGGEETQYF
TRBD2	TRBV28	TRBJ2-7	-	TGTGCCAGCTGGGGGGGGGTAAGCTCCTACGAGCAGTACTTC	CASWGGVSSYEQYF
TRBD2	TRBV4-2	TRBJ2-5	-	TGTGCCAGCAGCCTAGGGACTAGAATAGAAGAGACCCAGTACTTC	CASSLGTRIEETQYF
TRBD2	TRBV20-1	TRBJ2-5	-	TGCAGTGCTAGTCCCCTGACTAGCACGGGGGAGACCCAGTACTTC	CSASPLTSTGETQYF
TRBD1	TRBV5-1	TRBJ2-3	-	TGCGCCAGCAGCTTACTAGGACAGGGGGCCACAGATACGCAGTATTTT	CASSLLGQGATDTQYF
-	TRBV5-7	TRBJ2-7	-	TGTGCCAGCAGCTTGGACGGACTAGAGCAGTACTTC	CASSLDGLEQYF
-	TRBV5-1	TRBJ1-3	-	TGCGCCAGCAGCTTGGCAGGGCCTGGCACCATATATTTT	CASSLAGPGTIYF
-	TRBV18	TRBJ1-1	-	TGTGCCAGCTCACCCCGACAGGTTACGACCGTGGACACTGAAGCTTTCTTT	CASSPRQVTTVDTEAFF
-	TRBV7-2	TRBJ2-7	-	TGTGCCAGCAGCGACGACAGTTACGAGCAGTACTTC	CASSDDSYEQYF
-	TRBV6-5	TRBJ1-2	-	TGTGCCAGCAGTTATCTCGGACAGAACTATGGCTACACCTTC	CASSYLGQNYGYTF